Below, 21 T cell receptor beta chains from the same sample are listed, as sequenced in a study of blood T cell repertoires in COVID-19. Produced via immunoSEQ multiplex PCR; TCRdb's table is partial and in-frame only. The table records approximately 300,000 clones, around 86% of them present only once. The sample consisted of peripheral blood. Receptors originate from a woman in her forties or fifties with acute or convalescent COVID-19.

V is TRBV5-1 and J is TRBJ1-2; 8 bases are a match to TRBD1. In germline, CDR1 is SGHRS, CDR2 YFSETQ. There are 15 residues in the CDR3. V trimming: 0 bases; J trimming: 7 bases; junction bases outside the gene matches: 8. The CDR3 region has the DNA TGCGCCAGCAGCTTGGCCCCGGGACAGGCCGTTGGCTACACCTTC. This encodes CASSLAPGQAVGYTF.

The chain's CDR3 is CASTSSGANVLTF. For the CDR3, the DNA is TGTGCCAGCACCAGCTCTGGGGCCAACGTCCTGACTTTC. The J gene is TRBJ2-6, the V gene TRBV25-1; D uncertain. Germline assignment: CDR1 MGHDK and CDR2 SYGVNS. This CDR3 spans 13 amino acids. Trimming shortened V by 7 bases and J by 0 bases, and 4 bases separated the two germline ends.

The rearrangement joins TRBV29-1 to TRBJ1-2, with D unresolved. The germline V gene encodes CDR1 SQVTM and CDR2 ANQGSEA. The CDR3 totals 11 residues. Trimming stripped 6 bases from V and 2 bases from J, with 7 bases between. CDR3 amino acids: CSVEGNYGYTF. CDR3 coding DNA: TGCAGCGTCGAGGGCAACTATGGCTACACCTTC.

This chain connects TRBV5-1 to TRBJ2-5, with a tentative D call TRBD2 (5 bases). The ends were cut back, 3 bases at V and 3 bases at J, with 9 bases in the middle. The CDR3 is 13 amino acids. Germline V CDR1 and CDR2: SGHRS, YFSETQ. This chain's CDR3 is CASSSGSKETQYF. CDR3 bases: TGCGCCAGCAGCTCGGGATCGAAAGAGACCCAGTACTTC.

This chain uses TRBV28 with TRBJ1-2; D unclear. Germline V CDR1 and CDR2: MDHEN, SYDVKM. The CDR3 spans 13 residues. V lost 4 bases to trimming and J lost 5 bases, with 11 bases between them. The CDR3 is CASSSITRYGYTF. CDR3 nucleotide sequence: TGTGCCAGCAGTTCCATAACGAGGTATGGCTACACCTTC.

The V call is TRBV27, the J call TRBJ2-5; 7 nucleotides match TRBD2. Trimming took 3 bases from V and 8 from J; bases not matched to a gene: 12. This CDR3 contains 15 residues. CDR1 and CDR2 from the germline V gene are MNHEY and SMNVEV (reference sequence). The CDR3 DNA follows: TGTGCCAGCAGTTTCGACGGCGGGAGTGCAGATACCCAGTACTTC. The encoded protein is CASSFDGGSADTQYF.

This clone was found a few times. V is TRBV7-3 and J is TRBJ2-1; 13 bases map to TRBD2. The CDR3 length is 15 residues. Germline CDR1 and CDR2: SGHTA and FQGTGA. V gave up 6 bases and J gave up 9 bases; unmatched junction bases: 8. The CDR3 protein is CASSYGLAGVAEQFF. The CDR3 coding sequence is TGTGCCAGCAGTTACGGACTAGCGGGAGTCGCTGAGCAGTTCTTC. The entire variable domain, with the rest obtained from reference TRBV7-3 and TRBJ2-1, is as follows: GAGVSQTPSNKVTEKGKYVELRCDPISGHTALYWYRQSLGQGPEFLIYFQGTGAADDSGLPNDRFFAVRPEGSVSTLKIQRTERGDSAVYLCASSYGLAGVAEQFFGPGTRLTVL.

Concerning this clone itself: The sample contains more than one DNA sequence encoding this CDR3. This chain uses TRBV28 with TRBJ1-2, with a tentative D call TRBD1 (5 bases). V dropped 2 bases and J dropped 4 bases, with 8 bases sitting between them. Germline V gives CDR1 MDHEN, CDR2 SYDVKM. The CDR3 spans 13 residues. CDR3 nucleotides: TGTGCCAGCAGTTTAGGGGGGACCTATGGCTACACCTTC. As protein: CASSLGGTYGYTF.

This clone was counted a single time. The gene calls are TRBV27 and TRBJ2-3; 9 positions agree with TRBD2. Unmatched junction bases numbered 4, after V lost 5 bases and J lost 1 base. The CDR3 is 15 amino acids. In germline, CDR1 is MNHEY, CDR2 SMNVEV (reference sequence). CDR3 coding DNA: TGTGCCAGCAGTGTTGAGCGGGAGGGCACAGATACGCAGTATTTT. Amino acid sequence: CASSVEREGTDTQYF.

V and J are TRBV15 and TRBJ2-5, with a tentative D call TRBD2 (6 bases). The CDR3 totals 16 residues. V lost 5 bases and J 7 bases, leaving 23 bases between the germline ends. Germline V gene sequence: CDR1 LNHNV, CDR2 YYDKDF (reference sequence). The CDR3 DNA reads as TGTGCCACCAGCGAAACCAAGACTAGTGGGGTTCGGACCCAGTACTTC. Its translation: CATSETKTSGVRTQYF.

CDR3 protein: CASSPRDSYSNQPQHF. CDR3 bases: TGTGCCAGCTCACCACGGGACAGCTATAGCAATCAGCCCCAGCATTTT. The genes are TRBV18 and TRBJ1-5; 7 bases are shared with TRBD1. The germline V gene has CDR1 KGHSH and CDR2 LQKENI. This CDR3 is 16 amino acids long. The ends lost 1 base at V and 0 bases at J; junction bases unmatched: 3. The whole variable domain, remainder taken from reference TRBV18 and TRBJ1-5, is NAGVMQNPRHLVRRRGQEARLRCSPMKGHSHVYWYRQLPEEGLKFMVYLQKENIIDESGMPKERFSAEFPKEGPSILRIQQVVRGDSAAYFCASSPRDSYSNQPQHFGDGTRLSIL.

The chain links TRBV5-1 to TRBJ2-1, with no clear D. The CDR3 is 15 amino acids. Germline lookup yields CDR1 SGHRS and CDR2 YFSETQ. V was clipped by 0 bases and J by 4 bases, with 11 bases between them. The chain's CDR3 is CASSLAAPYYNEQFF. CDR3 sequence (DNA): TGCGCCAGCAGCTTGGCTGCTCCCTATTACAATGAGCAGTTCTTC.

The chain recombines TRBV11-2 with TRBJ2-1, with 12 bases identical to TRBD2. Germline trimming cut 2 bases from V and 10 bases from J; bases unmatched to any gene: 6. The CDR3 has 15 amino acids. Germline CDR1 SGHAT, CDR2 FQNNGV. CDR3 sequence: CASSLLGLAGYEQFF. CDR3 DNA: TGTGCCAGCAGCTTACTTGGACTAGCGGGATACGAGCAGTTCTTC.

The chain carries TRBV7-9 and TRBJ1-5; 7 nucleotides align to TRBD1. V lost 3 bases, J lost 4 bases, and 6 bases stayed unmatched. CDR1 is SEHNR, CDR2 FQNEAQ, per germline (reference sequence). The CDR3 loop spans 15 amino acids. The CDR3 region has the DNA TGTGCCAGCAGCTTTGGGGACAGAGAAAATCAGCCCCAGCATTTT. Its protein is CASSFGDRENQPQHF.

V and J are TRBV5-1 and TRBJ2-7; D is perhaps TRBD1 (6 bases). Trimming left V 2 bases short and J 6 bases short, with 12 bases between. This CDR3 has 13 residues. Germline CDR1 and CDR2: SGHRS and YFSETQ. Here the CDR3 reads CASSFAGTPEQYF. The CDR3 DNA reads TGCGCCAGCAGCTTTGCCGGGACACCCGAGCAGTACTTC.

The table lists this clone with a few counts. This chain joins TRBV28 and TRBJ2-7; D uncertain. Trimming shortened V by 1 base and J by 4 bases, and 11 bases separated the two germline ends. Germline assignment: CDR1 MDHEN and CDR2 SYDVKM. CDR3 length equals 14 residues. DNA for the CDR3: TGTGCCAGCAGTTTATTAGTGAGAATGTACGAGCAGTACTTC. Its translation is CASSLLVRMYEQYF. Full variable domain (missing parts from reference TRBV28 and TRBJ2-7): DVKVTQSSRYLVKRTGEKVFLECVQDMDHENMFWYRQDPGLGLRLIYFSYDVKMKEKGDIPEGYSVSREKKERFSLILESASTNQTSMYLCASSLLVRMYEQYFGPGTRLTVT.

The rearrangement uses TRBV5-1 and TRBJ2-7; D perhaps matches TRBD2 (6 bases). CDR1 and CDR2 from the germline V gene are SGHRS and YFSETQ. The CDR3 runs 14 residues. Trimming took off 3 bases at V and 3 bases at J, with 13 bases between the two ends. CDR3 sequence reads: CASSSQGGLYEQYF. DNA of the CDR3: TGCGCCAGCAGCTCCCAGGGAGGTCTCTACGAGCAGTACTTC.

The gene calls are TRBV27 and TRBJ1-2, with a weak D call TRBD1 (5 bases). Germline CDR1 is MNHEY and CDR2 is SMNVEV (reference sequence). The CDR3 sequence is 13 residues long. V was clipped by 5 bases and J by 4 bases, with 11 bases between them. The CDR3 DNA is TGTGCCAGCAGTCCCCGGACACTCTATGGCTACACCTTC. Translation: CASSPRTLYGYTF.

This rearrangement joins TRBV15 to TRBJ2-1; D not resolved. Germline V lookup: CDR1 LNHNV, CDR2 YYDKDF (reference sequence). The CDR3 extends over 13 amino acids. The V and J ends lost 9 bases and 6 bases respectively, with 15 bases between them. The CDR3 loop is CATKAPGSNEQFF. The CDR3 nucleotides are TGTGCCACTAAGGCCCCGGGTTCCAATGAGCAGTTCTTC.

This clone has more than one count but fewer than ten. The rearrangement links TRBV2 to TRBJ2-2, with D unclear. The V and J ends lost 4 bases and 5 bases respectively, with 11 bases between them. The CDR3 covers 14 residues. From germline, CDR1 is SNHLY and CDR2 FYNNEI. For the CDR3, the DNA is TGTGCCAGCAGTGGCCAGCGACTGACCGGGGAGCTGTTTTTT. Protein sequence: CASSGQRLTGELFF. Based on the CDR3 plus reference TRBV2 and TRBJ2-2, the full variable domain is EPEVTQTPSHQVTQMGQEVILRCVPISNHLYFYWYRQILGQKVEFLVSFYNNEISEKSEIFDDQFSVERPDGSNFTLKIRSTKLEDSAMYFCASSGQRLTGELFFGEGSRLTVL.

The chain has TRBV28 and TRBJ1-1, with TRBD1 matching 8 bases. The CDR3 contains 16 residues. Trimming took 5 bases from V and 0 from J; bases not matched to a gene: 8. Germline V CDR1 and CDR2: MDHEN, SYDVKM. The CDR3 DNA reads as TGTGCCAGCAGTCTCCTCTTGACAGGGGTGAACACTGAAGCTTTCTTT. This encodes CASSLLLTGVNTEAFF.